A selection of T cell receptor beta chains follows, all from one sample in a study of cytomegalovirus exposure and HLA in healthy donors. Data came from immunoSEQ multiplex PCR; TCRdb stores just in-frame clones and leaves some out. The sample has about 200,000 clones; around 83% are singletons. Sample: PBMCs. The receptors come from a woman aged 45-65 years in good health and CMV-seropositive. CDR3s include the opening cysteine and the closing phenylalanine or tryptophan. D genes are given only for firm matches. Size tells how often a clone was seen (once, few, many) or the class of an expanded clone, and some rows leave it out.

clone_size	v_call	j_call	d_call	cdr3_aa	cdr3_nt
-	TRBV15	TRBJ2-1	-	CATSRSRTKGIEQFF	TGTGCCACCAGCAGATCCCGGACAAAGGGCATTGAGCAGTTCTTC
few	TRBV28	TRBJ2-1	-	CASSWDKYNEQFF	TGTGCCAGCAGTTGGGACAAGTACAATGAGCAGTTCTTC
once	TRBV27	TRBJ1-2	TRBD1	CASSPPGTGFRGYTF	TGTGCCAGCAGTCCCCCCGGGACAGGGTTCCGTGGCTACACCTTC
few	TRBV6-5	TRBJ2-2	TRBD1	CASNKGQGNTGELFF	TGTGCCAGCAATAAGGGACAGGGGAACACCGGGGAGCTGTTTTTT
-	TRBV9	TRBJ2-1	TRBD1	CASSVELGTGAYNEQFF	TGTGCCAGCAGCGTAGAGCTTGGGACAGGGGCCTACAATGAGCAGTTCTTC
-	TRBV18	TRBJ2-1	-	CASSPLAGAPNEQFF	TGTGCCAGCTCACCACTTGCAGGGGCGCCTAATGAGCAGTTCTTC
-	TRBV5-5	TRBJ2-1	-	CASSLGRVTYNEQFF	TGTGCCAGCAGCTTGGGCAGGGTCACCTACAATGAGCAGTTCTTC
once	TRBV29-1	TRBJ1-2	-	CSVESTNYGYTF	TGCAGCGTTGAGTCAACTAACTATGGCTACACCTTC
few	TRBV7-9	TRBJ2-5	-	CASSPQGRETQYF	TGTGCCAGCAGCCCCCAGGGAAGAGAGACCCAGTACTTC
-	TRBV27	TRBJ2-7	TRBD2	CASREAGVPYEQYF	TGTGCCAGCAGGGAAGCGGGGGTCCCCTACGAGCAGTACTTC
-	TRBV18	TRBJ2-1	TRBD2	CASSPTTATSGRGDEQFF	TGTGCCAGCTCACCTACCACAGCGACTAGCGGGAGGGGTGATGAGCAGTTCTTC
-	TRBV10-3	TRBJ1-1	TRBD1	CAISPGQGAEAFF	TGTGCCATCAGCCCGGGACAGGGGGCGGAAGCTTTCTTT
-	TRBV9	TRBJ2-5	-	CASSVGQAGETQYF	TGTGCCAGCAGCGTAGGACAGGCTGGAGAGACCCAGTACTTC
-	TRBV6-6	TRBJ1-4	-	CASSPTTTNEKLFF	TGTGCCAGCAGCCCTACTACAACTAATGAAAAACTGTTTTTT
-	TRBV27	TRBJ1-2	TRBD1	CASSRDRAADGYTF	TGTGCCAGCAGCCGGGACAGGGCCGCGGATGGCTACACCTTC
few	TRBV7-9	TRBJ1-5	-	CASSLDGGGQPQHF	TGTGCCAGCAGCTTAGACGGGGGGGGCCAGCCCCAGCATTTT
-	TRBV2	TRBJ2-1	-	CAIHNEQFF	TGTGCCATTCATAATGAGCAGTTCTTC
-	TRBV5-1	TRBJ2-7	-	CASSLEGSQRGEQYF	TGCGCCAGCAGCCTTGAGGGGTCCCAACGGGGGGAGCAGTACTTC
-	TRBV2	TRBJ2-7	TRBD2	CASFRSGTSGYEQYF	TGTGCCAGCTTTCGATCCGGGACTAGCGGTTACGAGCAGTACTTC
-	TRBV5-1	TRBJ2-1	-	CASSPSGFYNEQFF	TGCGCCAGCAGCCCGTCGGGATTTTACAATGAGCAGTTCTTC
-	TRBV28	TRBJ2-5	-	CASSPETGGLGETQYF	TGTGCCAGCAGTCCGGAGACCGGGGGGCTAGGAGAGACCCAGTACTTC
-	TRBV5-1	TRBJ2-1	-	CASTRYLGASYNEQFF	TGCGCCAGCACGCGATACCTAGGGGCTTCCTACAATGAGCAGTTCTTC
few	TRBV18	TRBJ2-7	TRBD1	CASSLAGTGYGEQYF	TGTGCCAGCTCACTCGCCGGGACAGGGTATGGAGAGCAGTACTTC
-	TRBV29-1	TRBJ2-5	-	CSVDIGGVGETQYF	TGCAGCGTTGATATAGGCGGGGTAGGGGAGACCCAGTACTTC
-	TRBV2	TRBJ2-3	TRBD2	CASTRTSGGNTQYF	TGTGCCAGCACCCGGACTAGCGGGGGAAATACGCAGTATTTT
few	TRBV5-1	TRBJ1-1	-	CASSWSGEGEAFF	TGCGCCAGCAGCTGGTCAGGGGAAGGTGAAGCTTTCTTT
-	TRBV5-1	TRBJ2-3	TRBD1	CASSLASTGATDTQYF	TGCGCCAGCAGCTTGGCCTCGACAGGGGCGACAGATACGCAGTATTTT
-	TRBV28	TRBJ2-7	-	CASSFRVSEQYF	TGTGCCAGCAGTTTCCGAGTTTCCGAGCAGTACTTC
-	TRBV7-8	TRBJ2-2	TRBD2	CASSSLAGAAAGELFF	TGTGCCAGCAGCTCTCTAGCGGGGGCTGCCGCCGGGGAGCTGTTTTTT
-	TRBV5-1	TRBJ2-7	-	CASSLGQGAYEQYF	TGCGCCAGCAGCTTGGGCCAGGGCGCCTACGAGCAGTACTTC
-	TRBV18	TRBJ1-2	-	CASSPGEVGGYTF	TGTGCCAGCTCACCGGGAGAAGTTGGGGGCTACACCTTC
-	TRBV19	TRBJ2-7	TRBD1	CASSSGQTYEQYF	TGTGCCAGTAGTTCGGGACAGACCTACGAGCAGTACTTC
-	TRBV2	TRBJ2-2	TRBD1	CASSGTGIGELFF	TGTGCCAGCAGTGGGACAGGGATCGGGGAGCTGTTTTTT
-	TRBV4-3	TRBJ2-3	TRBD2	CASSFTSGGEDTQYF	TGCGCCAGCAGCTTTACTAGCGGGGGTGAAGATACGCAGTATTTT
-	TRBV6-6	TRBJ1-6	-	CASRGEGVGSPLHF	TGTGCCAGCAGAGGGGAGGGAGTTGGTTCACCCCTCCACTTT
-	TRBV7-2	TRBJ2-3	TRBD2	CASSLSSGGGWDTQYF	TGTGCCAGCAGCTTAAGTAGCGGGGGCGGTTGGGATACGCAGTATTTT
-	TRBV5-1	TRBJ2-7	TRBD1	CASSSTWDSSYYEQYF	TGCGCCAGCAGCTCAACATGGGACAGTTCCTACTACGAGCAGTACTTC
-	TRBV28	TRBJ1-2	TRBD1	CASSLLGGAGYTF	TGTGCCAGCAGTTTATTAGGGGGCGCGGGCTACACCTTC
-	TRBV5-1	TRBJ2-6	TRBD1	CASSPQGAGGANVLTF	TGCGCCAGCAGCCCCCAGGGGGCTGGTGGGGCCAACGTCCTGACTTTC
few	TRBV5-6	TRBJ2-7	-	CASSLGLRAGEQYF	TGTGCCAGCAGCTTGGGACTACGGGCCGGGGAGCAGTACTTC
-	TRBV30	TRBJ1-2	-	CAWSTGPNRGYTF	TGTGCCTGGAGTACAGGACCCAACCGGGGCTACACCTTC
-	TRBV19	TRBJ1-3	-	CASSISGPGGPPVTIYF	TGTGCCAGTAGTATATCGGGGCCCGGGGGTCCGCCGGTCACCATATATTTT
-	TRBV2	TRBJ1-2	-	CASKFSRGEYGYTF	TGTGCCAGCAAATTTTCCAGGGGAGAATATGGCTACACCTTC
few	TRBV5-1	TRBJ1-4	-	CASSLVPGPNEKLFF	TGCGCCAGCAGCTTGGTCCCGGGTCCGAATGAAAAACTGTTTTTT
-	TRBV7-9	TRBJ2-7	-	CASSFPLITGSSYEQYF	TGTGCCAGCAGCTTCCCGCTAATTACGGGGAGCTCCTACGAGCAGTACTTC
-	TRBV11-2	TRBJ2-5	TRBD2	CASNHGTNQEAQYF	TGTGCCAGCAACCACGGGACTAATCAAGAGGCCCAGTACTTC
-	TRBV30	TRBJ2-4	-	CAWRAVVAKNIQYF	TGTGCCTGGAGAGCGGTAGTTGCCAAAAACATTCAGTACTTC
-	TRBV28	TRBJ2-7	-	CASRQDNSYEQYF	TGTGCCAGCAGACAGGACAACTCCTACGAGCAGTACTTC
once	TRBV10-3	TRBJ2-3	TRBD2	CAISEGASGSRDTQYF	TGTGCCATCAGTGAGGGGGCTAGCGGGAGTCGAGATACGCAGTATTTT
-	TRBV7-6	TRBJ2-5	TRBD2	CASSPGLAGDQETQYF	TGTGCCAGCAGCCCCGGACTAGCGGGTGATCAAGAGACCCAGTACTTC
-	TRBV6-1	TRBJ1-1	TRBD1	CASRDRGQFTEAFF	TGTGCCAGCAGGGACAGGGGCCAATTCACTGAAGCTTTCTTT
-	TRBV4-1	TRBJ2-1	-	CASSQVVGTSYNEQFF	TGCGCCAGCAGCCAAGTAGTGGGGACTTCGTACAATGAGCAGTTCTTC
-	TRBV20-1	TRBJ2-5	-	CSASEETQYF	TGCAGTGCTAGCGAGGAGACCCAGTACTTC